Following are 11 T cell receptor beta chains from one sample sequenced in a study of post-analysis software for immune sequencing data. Overall study results and limits: TRBV segments more frequent in patients than in controls numbered roughly 5 and included TRBV5-6, TRBV5-1 and TRBV20-1.

These receptors have no identified antigens. Every TCR beta cDNA library bore unique molecular identifiers. TCRdb reprocessed the PCR reads via MiXCR and lists one record per CDR3 protein. This sample has hundreds of thousands of distinct CDR3 sequences, with 30% found just once. The sample was blood. These receptors came from a girl under 18 with multiple sclerosis.

A remark on this clonotype: One base away lies a much larger clone, so this may be a sequencing read error. The chain has TRBV27 and TRBJ1-2; D may be TRBD1 (5 bases). This CDR3 is built from 14 residues. Germline V lookup: CDR1 MNHEY, CDR2 SMNVEV (reference sequence). CDR3 residues: CASSLQGGNYGHTF. In DNA form, the CDR3 reads TGTGCCAGCAGTTTACAGGGCGGAAACTATGGCCACACCTTC.

The table lists this clonotype with a few counts. V gene TRBV28 combines with J gene TRBJ2-1; 10 nucleotides agree with TRBD2. The V and J ends lost 6 bases and 7 bases, in that order; junction bases with no gene match: 9. In germline, CDR1 is MDHEN, CDR2 SYDVKM. The CDR3 runs to 15 residues. The CDR3 reads CASSLLAGIQNEQFF. Written as DNA, the CDR3 is TGTGCCAGCAGCCTACTAGCGGGGATTCAAAATGAGCAGTTCTTC.

This chain uses TRBV7-2 with TRBJ2-3; D not resolved. Germline CDR1 is SGHTA and CDR2 is FQGNSA. V lost 5 bases and J 6 bases, leaving 12 bases between the germline ends. The CDR3 runs to 13 residues. CDR3 nucleotides: TGTGCCAGCAGCAAAATAGTTGCGGATACGCAGTATTTT. Protein: CASSKIVADTQYF.

The chain employs TRBV15 and TRBJ1-1; D gene ambiguous. The CDR3 totals 11 residues. The germline gives CDR1 LNHNV, CDR2 YYDKDF (reference sequence). The V gene lost 1 base and the J gene lost 6 bases, with 3 bases spanning the gap. CDR3 residues: CATSRGAEAFF. The CDR3 DNA reads TGTGCCACCAGCAGAGGGGCTGAAGCTTTCTTT.

This sequence joins TRBV3-1 and TRBJ1-2; D is undetermined. The germline V and J ends were trimmed by 1 base and 4 bases, with 7 bases remaining between them. Germline-derived CDR1 and CDR2 are LGHDT and YNNKEL (reference sequence). This CDR3 has 13 amino acids. CDR3 coding DNA: TGTGCCAGCAGCCAAGGGGATAGCTATGGCTACACCTTC. This sequence encodes CASSQGDSYGYTF.

A few counts support this clonotype. A read error may produce the germline difference seen at one junction end. This chain uses TRBV7-6 with TRBJ1-1; possible D gene TRBD1, 6 bases. Germline V gives CDR1 SGHVS, CDR2 FNYEAQ. The CDR3 is made up of 14 amino acids. The CDR3 loop reads CASSLTGADTEAFF. DNA for the CDR3: TGTGCCAGCAGCTTAACGGGGGCCGACACGGAAGCTTTCTTT.

This clonotype was observed many times. This sequence joins TRBV7-2 and TRBJ2-7; TRBD1 agrees at 9 bases. CDR1 and CDR2 from the germline V gene are SGHTA and FQGNSA. The CDR3 has 12 amino acids. V dropped 8 bases and J dropped 3; count of bases not matched to a gene: 2. The CDR3 nucleotides read TGTGCCAGCTCGGACAGGGGCTACGAGCAGTACTTC. As protein: CASSDRGYEQYF.

This clonotype has just a few counts. The chain has TRBV7-9 and TRBJ2-4, with D maybe TRBD1 (5 bases). The CDR3 runs 20 residues. V was shortened by 4 bases and J by 0 bases, with 25 bases between the two germline ends. Germline loops: CDR1 SEHNR, CDR2 FQNEAQ (reference sequence). CDR3: CASSYPIMGQGPIAKNIQYF. CDR3 coding DNA: TGTGCCAGCAGCTATCCCATAATGGGTCAGGGCCCCATAGCCAAAAACATTCAGTACTTC.

The chain has TRBV5-5 and TRBJ1-4; no reliable D call. The V gene's germline CDR1 is SGHKS and CDR2 YYEKEE (reference sequence). The CDR3 runs to 16 residues. Trimming cost V 2 bases and J 0 bases, with 11 bases left between them. The CDR3 nucleotides read TGTGCCAGCAGCTTACATCCAGGAACAACTAATGAAAAACTGTTTTTT. Encoded protein: CASSLHPGTTNEKLFF.

This clonotype was observed many times. This sequence joins TRBV29-1 and TRBJ2-1, with D possibly TRBD2 on 7 matching bases. Germline lookup yields CDR1 SQVTM and CDR2 ANQGSEA. V was pared by 7 bases and J by 6 bases, with 16 bases between. This CDR3 contains 13 residues. The CDR3 is CSAVGRGVNEQFF. CDR3 bases: TGCAGCGCTGTAGGGAGGGGGGTCAATGAGCAGTTCTTC.

This clonotype turned up a few times. This rearrangement joins TRBV5-1 to TRBJ2-4, with TRBD2 matching 11 bases. V dropped 3 bases and J dropped 10; count of bases not matched to a gene: 12. CDR1 and CDR2 (germline): SGHRS, YFSETQ. CDR3 length: 16 residues. In DNA form, the CDR3 reads TGCGCCAGCAGCTCATCTATTACTAGCGGGAGTAGTATTCAGTACTTC. Protein product: CASSSSITSGSSIQYF.